The present T cell receptor (beta chain) was sequenced within a study of cytomegalovirus exposure and HLA in healthy donors. In the case of this clone: Its antigen is as yet unknown. One end of the junction varies from germline; a read error may be responsible.

PCR was performed using 60 Vbeta and 13 Jbeta primers. Sequencing used immunoSEQ multiplex PCR; TCRdb keeps in-frame clones, though not all of them. This sample has roughly 280,000 clones, with around two thirds found just once. Findings and limits, study-wide: In a later analysis, a missense DCLRE1C variant was linked to TCR beta V- and J-gene trimming. An analysis that came later showed most CMV-associated TCR beta chains appearing HLA-restricted. Being productive about 87% or about 30% of the time was typical of most TCR beta V segments in an earlier analysis.

There are 15 residues in the CDR3. From germline, CDR1 is MNHEY and CDR2 SMNVEV (reference sequence). The origin of this receptor is a female donor in good health and CMV-seronegative. The chain joins TRBV27 to TRBJ2-7; perhaps TRBD1 as D (6 bases). Sequenced material: PBMCs. The CDR3 is CASFTPGQGFYKQYF. The DNA of the CDR3 is TGTGCCAGTTTTACCCCGGGGCAGGGGTTCTACAAGCAGTACTTC.